This entry describes one T cell receptor (beta chain). Which antigen it targets is not known. Relative to the germline gene, one junction end is altered; a read error may explain this. The CDR3 runs 18 residues from the cysteine to the phenylalanine. Only the CDR3 region is kept as DNA, spanning 54 bases read in frame from base 1. For CDR1 and CDR2, the germline V gene lists MGHRA and YSYEKL. Using the deep immunoSEQ assay, TCR CDR3 regions were amplified from genomic DNA by multiplex PCR. Extracted genomic DNA from each cell subset was distributed evenly across all wells of several immunoSEQ 96-well plates, and each plate was treated as a replicate. For sorted subsets, each replicate PCR was loaded with approximately 200 ng genomic DNA, equivalent to 25,000 to 30,000 T cell genomes. The purified libraries were quantified using a Qubit 3.0 fluorometer, sized with a Bioanalyzer 2100, and then quantified again using the KAPA Library Quantification kit. Every immunoSEQ 96-well plate was sequenced on a separate single-read 150-cycle Illumina NextSeq 550 flow cell. The authors processed their data as follows. Because the immunoSEQ output held only junctional sequences and lacked quality scores, the filtering could not match the filtering applied to full-length reads. Sequences were annotated with PyIR, a Python wrapper for IgBLAST v1.9, and V/J genes and CDR3 were assigned using IMGT germline references. Reads were filtered out if the reads had weak V/J assignments (E-value above 1e-6), no CDR3, stop codons, out-of-frame junctions, or ambiguous translated residues. V3J clonotypes were defined by identical inferred V gene, J gene, and CDR3 amino acid sequence. Percentage overlap between repertoires was computed as shared unique clonotypes divided by the size of the smaller repertoire. RTK rarefaction, the Chao1 estimator, and Recon v2.1 estimates of unobserved clonotypes were used to assess repertoire richness. Generation probabilities for all TCRbeta clonotypes obtained by the gDNA method from a handful of donors were computed using OLGA. What TCRdb holds here is the immuneACCESS table cut down to in-frame rearrangements. Part of the clones is not present; checked against another copy, under half of the missing clones reflect an unresolved V gene, and the others are unexplained. Clone size and the V and J calls come from that table; the DNA yielded D and trimming. The sample has approximately 980,000 clones on record, about three quarters of them singletons. The ten largest clones capture nearly 1.5% of the sample.

These data are taken from a study of shared clonotypes between healthy human individuals (dated by TCRdb to 2020 to 2022). Regarding the complete study: The cohort comprised a couple of women and a few men aged 18 to 49 years. For each donor, CD4 naive and CD4 memory were each run on three plates, CD8 naive on two plates, and CD8 memory on one plate. Blood TCR repertoires of a handful of healthy adults were deeply sequenced to estimate repertoire size and the extent of clonotype sharing between individuals. To increase sequencing depth and limit assay-specific biases, different laboratories used diverse techniques to prepare libraries and sequence TCR repertoires. Each donor's leukapheresis produced roughly between roughly 0.9 and 9 billion PBMCs. What the work shows at the level of the full study, not this receptor alone: Larger estimated clonotype richness was generally found for naive subsets than for memory subsets. Pairwise subsampling indicated that sequencing depth was expected to affect the degree of clonotype sharing among donors. Across several donors, roughly 5.4% of naive CD4, roughly 3.4% of naive CD8, about 2.3% of memory CD4, and about 0.4% of memory CD8 clonotypes were shared. Because the study included only a small number of donors, the genetic and exposure-history diversity represented was limited. Sampling was limited to blood, and TCR repertoires in tissue likely differ from TCR repertoires in blood. Clonotypes shared by all four sorted-subset donors showed higher generation probabilities than non-shared clonotypes. Incomplete sequencing was indicated by rarefaction of sorted-subset datasets, despite the large sequencing depth.

Donors were healthy HIV-negative adults with no recently reported acute infections or vaccinations. Every donor was a Caucasian adult residing in Nashville, Tennessee, USA. Magnetic negative selection was used to enrich CD4+ T cells, after which naive cells were positively selected on CD45RA and the negative fraction became the memory subset. Blood was collected by leukapheresis, and PBMCs were isolated by Ficoll-Histopaque density gradient centrifugation and then cryopreserved in liquid nitrogen vapor phase. Purity and quantity of every magnetically sorted T cell population were checked by analytical flow cytometry. Each sorted fraction had its genomic DNA isolated and then quantified by UV absorbance on a Nanodrop 2000c.

The source of this sequence is a man in his late teens or twenties in good health. The chain joins TRBV4-1 to TRBJ2-3; the D element might be TRBD1 or TRBD2, as each aligns at 6 bases. Sample: memory CD4+ T cells sorted from blood. The label giving this sample's cell subset or site can be read as: CD45RA-negative fraction. The CDR3 protein is CTSSQVPRQEGSTDTQYF. DNA sequence: TGCACCAGCAGCCAAGTCCCGAGACAGGAGGGGAGCACAGATACGCAGTATTTT.